These 20 T cell receptor beta chains were all obtained from the same sample, sequenced in a study of regulatory T cells in long-lasting Graves disease. Time point here: newly diagnosed GD, antithyroid drugs for less than 3 months. There was RNA extracted from PBMCs, and the TCR library was made from it. Building of the TCR beta libraries involved iRepertoire HTBI primers and Arm-PCR of CDR3 regions. TCRdb passed the multiplex PCR reads through MiXCR, listing each CDR3 protein once. The sample records approximately 440,000 distinct CDR3 sequences, roughly 17% being singletons. In addition, the sample was reused for a study of T cells in Graves' hyperthyroidism and ophthalmopathy.

The sequencing used peripheral blood mononuclear cells (PBMCs), collected at new diagnosis, from a patient treated with antithyroid drugs. The receptors stem from a man aged 35 to 55 with Graves disease.

The chain links TRBV28 to TRBJ2-5; 15 bases agree with TRBD2. This CDR3 spans 14 amino acids. Germline trimming cut 11 bases from V and 7 bases from J; bases unmatched to any gene: 8. CDR1 and CDR2 (germline): MDHEN, SYDVKM. The CDR3 spells CAGRTSGREGTQYF. DNA of the CDR3: TGTGCCGGGAGGACTAGCGGGAGGGAGGGGACCCAGTACTTC.

This clonotype has a handful of counts. The DNA for the CDR3 is TGTGCCAGCAGTGAAAACAGCCAAGAGACCCAGTACTTC. This translates into CASSENSQETQYF. The chain employs TRBV2 and TRBJ2-5; D is undetermined. From germline, CDR1 is SNHLY and CDR2 FYNNEI. This CDR3 spans 13 amino acids. Trimming removed 2 bases from V and 1 base from J, with 5 bases in between.

This clonotype has more than one count but fewer than ten. The chain links TRBV29-1 to TRBJ2-4, with 10 bases identical to TRBD1. This CDR3 contains 17 residues. V lost 6 bases to trimming and J lost 2 bases; unmatched junction nucleotides: 13. CDR1 SQVTM and CDR2 ANQGSEA come from the germline V gene. Here the CDR3 reads CSVATLRQGATKNIQYF. The CDR3 DNA reads as TGCAGCGTCGCCACTCTACGACAGGGGGCAACCAAAAACATTCAGTACTTC.

Ten or more counts support this clonotype. DNA for the CDR3: TGCAGCGTTGAAACAGCCGTGAACACTGAAGCTTTCTTT. Translation: CSVETAVNTEAFF. This chain links TRBV29-1 with TRBJ1-1; D not certain. The length of the CDR3 is 13 residues. V was trimmed by 2 bases and J by 0 bases, leaving 7 bases between them. Germline loops: CDR1 SQVTM, CDR2 ANQGSEA.

This clonotype was detected ten times or more. The rearrangement links TRBV5-1 to TRBJ2-7; D remains unclear. CDR1 and CDR2 (germline): SGHRS, YFSETQ. The CDR3 loop spans 14 amino acids. Trimming cost V 4 bases and J 0 bases, with 11 bases left between them. The CDR3: CASSPRTLSYEQYF. The CDR3 DNA is TGCGCCAGCAGCCCACGGACCCTCTCCTACGAGCAGTACTTC.

The table lists this clonotype with many counts. The chain joins TRBV29-1 to TRBJ2-2, with D unresolved. CDR1 SQVTM and CDR2 ANQGSEA come from the germline V gene. Between the trimmed V and J ends, which lost 0 bases and 9 bases, there was a span of 17 bases. This CDR3 comprises 15 residues. The DNA of the CDR3 is TGCAGCGTTGAAGATCCCCCAACCGGACCTTGGGAGCTGTTTTTT. Its translation: CSVEDPPTGPWELFF.

This clonotype was detected many times. This sequence joins TRBV5-1 and TRBJ2-5; the D is unclear. CDR3 size: 14 residues. Germline V gives CDR1 SGHRS, CDR2 YFSETQ. Trimming took off 0 bases at V and 2 bases at J, with 8 bases between the two ends. This CDR3 is CASSLELPQETQYF. The CDR3, as DNA: TGCGCCAGCAGCTTGGAGCTACCTCAAGAGACCCAGTACTTC.

The sample holds many counts of this clonotype. The chain recombines TRBV30 with TRBJ2-7; maybe TRBD2 (5 bases). CDR3 length: 12 residues. Germline assignment: CDR1 GTSNPN and CDR2 SVGIG (reference sequence). V lost 2 bases and J lost 3, with 8 bases in between. The CDR3 is CAWSPGFYEQYF. CDR3 in DNA: TGTGCCTGGAGTCCGGGGTTCTACGAGCAGTACTTC.

This clonotype was counted a few times. The V and J genes are TRBV9 and TRBJ2-3; D is ambiguous. CDR3 size: 14 residues. The V and J ends lost 0 bases and 2 bases respectively, with 7 bases between them. Germline CDR1 reads SGDLS; CDR2 reads YYNGEE. CDR3 sequence: CASSVASYTDTQYF. In nucleotides, the CDR3 is TGTGCCAGCAGCGTAGCCTCATACACAGATACGCAGTATTTT.

This clonotype was seen a handful of times. The chain is built from TRBV6-2 or TRBV6-3 and TRBJ2-1; tentative D call: TRBD2 (6 bases). Trimming removed 2 bases from V and 7 bases from J, with 15 bases in between. CDR1 and CDR2 (germline): MNHEY, SVGEGT. The CDR3 sequence is 15 residues long. The CDR3 loop is CASSYGARGGNEQFF. CDR3 in DNA: TGTGCCAGCAGTTACGGGGCGCGGGGAGGTAATGAGCAGTTCTTC.

This clonotype was observed a few times. J is TRBJ2-7 and V is TRBV7-9, with D perhaps being TRBD1 or TRBD2 (6 bases each). Trimming left V 1 base short and J 7 bases short, with 20 bases between. Germline CDR1 and CDR2: SEHNR and FQNEAQ (reference sequence). This CDR3 is built from 16 residues. Written as DNA, the CDR3 is TGTGCCAGCAGCTTAGAAAGAGGGGGGCCAGGAAGGGAGCAGTACTTC. This codes for CASSLERGGPGREQYF. The full variable domain, completed using reference TRBV7-9 and TRBJ2-7, is DTGVSQNPRHKITKRGQNVTFRCDPISEHNRLYWYRQTLGQGPEFLTYFQNEAQLEKSRLLSDRFSAERPKGSFSTLEIQRTEQGDSAMYLCASSLERGGPGREQYFGPGTRLTVT.

There are many counts of this clonotype. This chain links TRBV7-9 with TRBJ2-5; 9 bases match TRBD2. With 1 base clipped from V and 5 bases from J, the junction kept 11 bases outside the gene matches. Germline assignment: CDR1 SEHNR and CDR2 FQNEAQ (reference sequence). This CDR3 comprises 17 residues. Written as DNA, the CDR3 is TGTGCCAGCAGCTTAGGTTCCAGCGGGAGGCTGGCTGAGACCCAGTACTTC. This encodes CASSLGSSGRLAETQYF.

This clonotype came up many times. The chain is built from TRBV2 and TRBJ2-4; perhaps TRBD2 as D (6 bases). CDR3 length: 15 amino acids. The V and J ends lost 0 bases and 8 bases respectively, with 14 bases between them. The V gene's germline CDR1 is SNHLY and CDR2 FYNNEI. The CDR3 loop reads CASSEAGGKSYIQYF. CDR3 DNA: TGTGCCAGCAGTGAAGCTGGAGGGAAGTCCTACATTCAGTACTTC.

This clonotype turned up a few times. The V call is TRBV19, the J call TRBJ2-4; 8 bases align to TRBD2. CDR3 length: 16 residues. The V gene's germline CDR1 is LNHDA and CDR2 SQIVND (reference sequence). Germline trimming cut 3 bases from V and 1 base from J; bases unmatched to any gene: 5. DNA of the CDR3: TGTGCCAGTAGTATCGATCGACTAGCGGCCAAAAACATTCAGTACTTC. Its protein product is CASSIDRLAAKNIQYF.

In this sample, this clonotype turned up a few times. A much bigger clone sits one base away, suggesting this may be a read error. V usage is TRBV28 and J usage is TRBJ2-3, with 7 bases that match TRBD2. Germline V gene lookup returns CDR1 MDHEN and CDR2 SYDVKM. Germline trimming cut 8 bases from V and 4 bases from J; bases unmatched to any gene: 12. There are 15 residues in the CDR3. The CDR3 DNA reads as TGTGCCAGCGCCACGGGAGGCCACAAATCAGATACGCAGTATTTT. Amino acid sequence: CASATGGHKSDTQYF.

This clonotype was observed a few times. This sequence joins TRBV29-1 and TRBJ1-2; unclear D gene. CDR3 length: 11 amino acids. CDR1 and CDR2 from the germline V gene are SQVTM and ANQGSEA. Trimming took off 8 bases at V and 4 bases at J, with 11 bases between the two ends. The CDR3 nucleotides are TGCAGCCTTGGGAGTTCCTATGGCTACACCTTC. This sequence encodes CSLGSSYGYTF.

This clonotype was found many times. The chain links TRBV20-1 to TRBJ2-1; 8 nucleotides align to TRBD2. The J segment lost 4 bases and the V segment lost 0 bases, leaving 11 bases of the junction unmatched. The germline gives CDR1 DFQATT, CDR2 SNEGSKA (reference sequence). The CDR3 sequence is 17 residues long. CDR3 nucleotides: TGCAGTGCTAGAGATATAAGGGCGGGAGGTTCGTACAATGAGCAGTTCTTC. Amino acid sequence: CSARDIRAGGSYNEQFF.

The gene calls are TRBV7-9 and TRBJ2-7; 7 bases map to TRBD1. V lost 5 bases to trimming and J lost 5 bases; unmatched junction nucleotides: 6. CDR1 SEHNR and CDR2 FQNEAQ come from the germline V gene (reference sequence). The CDR3 spans 13 residues. The CDR3 protein is CASSGRTGHEQYF. The CDR3 nucleotides read TGTGCCAGCAGCGGGCGGACAGGACACGAGCAGTACTTC.

In this sample, this clonotype turned up many times. This chain joins TRBV11-2 and TRBJ2-1; 9 bases agree with TRBD2. The CDR3 contains 18 residues. Germline trimming cut 3 bases from V and 0 bases from J; bases unmatched to any gene: 9. Germline CDR1 is SGHAT and CDR2 is FQNNGV. CDR3 sequence reads: CASSFKWTSASSYNEQFF. The CDR3 nucleotides are TGTGCCAGCAGCTTTAAATGGACTAGCGCCAGCTCCTACAATGAGCAGTTCTTC.

This clonotype appeared many times. J is TRBJ1-2 and V is TRBV6-1; D possibly corresponds to TRBD1 (5 bases). Germline-derived CDR1 and CDR2 are MNHNS and SASEGT. With 2 bases removed from V and 7 bases from J, the gap between germline ends came to 8 bases. The CDR3 loop spans 12 amino acids. The CDR3, as DNA: TGTGCCAGCAGTGAACTCGGGGGTGGCTACACCTTC. Protein product: CASSELGGGYTF.